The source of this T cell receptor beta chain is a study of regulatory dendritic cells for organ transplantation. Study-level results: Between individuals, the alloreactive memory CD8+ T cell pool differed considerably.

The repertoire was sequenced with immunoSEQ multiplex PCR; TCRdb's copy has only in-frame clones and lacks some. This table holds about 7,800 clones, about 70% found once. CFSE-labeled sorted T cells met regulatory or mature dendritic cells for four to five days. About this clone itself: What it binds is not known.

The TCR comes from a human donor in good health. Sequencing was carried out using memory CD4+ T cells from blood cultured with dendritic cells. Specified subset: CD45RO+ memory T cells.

The CDR3 protein is CASSYRGPNNNEQFF. Written as DNA, the CDR3 is TGTGCCAGTAGTTACAGGGGACCTAATAACAATGAGCAGTTCTTC. The rearrangement links TRBV19 to TRBJ2-1; 7 nucleotides align to TRBD1. Germline V CDR1 and CDR2: LNHDA, SQIVND (reference sequence). The V segment lost 5 bases and the J segment 5 bases; nucleotides outside the gene matches: 9. The CDR3 spans 15 residues.